This T cell receptor (beta chain) was retrieved from a study of cytomegalovirus exposure and HLA in healthy donors. Study details: One earlier analysis, a look at approximately 180 million T cells, found almost 120 million unique TCR beta sequences.

The primer mix had 60 Vbeta and 13 Jbeta primers. The table came from immunoSEQ multiplex PCR; TCRdb's copy has only in-frame clones and leaves some out. Among about 150,000 clones listed, roughly three quarters were seen once. This CDR3 has 20 amino acids. The germline V gene encodes CDR1 SGHRS and CDR2 YFSETQ. V lost 3 bases, J lost 5 bases, and 23 bases stayed unmatched. This clone was picked up one time. What it recognizes is unknown. Findings and limits, study-wide: Excluded were some V segments that proved indistinguishable, including TRBV6-2 and TRBV6-3.

This clonotype was sampled from a man in his 60s in good health and CMV-seronegative. The chain carries TRBV5-1 and TRBJ2-5, with 9 bases aligning to TRBD2. Sequencing input: PBMCs. CDR3 residues: CASSWPSRVAGDLVRETQYF. For the CDR3, the DNA is TGCGCCAGCAGCTGGCCCTCGAGGGTAGCGGGAGACCTGGTAAGGGAGACCCAGTACTTC. The variable domain in full, with the rest retrieved from reference TRBV5-1 and TRBJ2-5, is KAGVTQTPRYLIKTRGQQVTLSCSPISGHRSVSWYQQTPGQGLQFLFEYFSETQRNKGNFPGRFSGRQFSNSRSEMNVSTLELGDSALYLCASSWPSRVAGDLVRETQYFGPGTRLLVL.